One and the same sample provided the 32 T cell receptor beta chains below, sequenced in a study of regulatory T cells in long-lasting Graves disease (dated by TCRdb to the early 2020s). The protocol used for the library was multiplex PCR. The instrument given in TCRdb is Illumina HiSeq 4000. iRepertoire HTBI primers and Arm-PCR amplification of CDR3 regions were used to construct TCR beta libraries. The public reads were reprocessed in TCRdb via fastp at Q25 and MiXCR, keeping in-frame beta chains. Here each entry gathers all rows of one CDR3 protein and keeps the most common genes and DNA. For this sample there are about 320,000 distinct CDR3 sequences; 18% appear just once. The leading ten clones occupy approximately 35% of the sample. The sample's time point label is to be understood as: newly diagnosed GD, antithyroid drugs for less than 3 months. RNA was extracted from PBMCs in TRIzol for both TCR sequencing and RNA sequencing.

Specimen: peripheral blood mononuclear cells (PBMCs), collected at new diagnosis, from a patient treated with antithyroid drugs. The origin of the receptors is a female donor with Graves disease.

On this clonotype itself: A far larger clone is a single base away, which makes a read error likely. The chain carries TRBV2 and TRBJ2-3, with 10 bases identical to TRBD1. The CDR3 runs 17 residues. Germline CDR1 SNHLY, CDR2 FYNNEI. CDR3 nucleotide sequence: TGTGCCAGCAGTGAAGCCGGGCCGACAGGGGGCAGCGAGACCCGGTACTTC. This translates into CASSEAGPTGGSETRYF.

This sequence joins TRBV2 and TRBJ2-5; TRBD1 is a possible D gene (6 bases). V was shortened by 3 bases and J by 1 base, with 15 bases between the two germline ends. CDR1 is SNHLY, CDR2 FYNNEI, per germline. The CDR3 extends over 16 amino acids. CDR3 in DNA: TGTGCCAGCAGTGACCACAGGGCTCGGAGCCAAGAGACCCAGTACTTC. Its protein is CASSDHRARSQETQYF. The full variable domain, in which reference TRBV2 and TRBJ2-5 provide the parts outside the CDR3, is EPEVTQTPSHQVTQMGQEVILRCVPISNHLYFYWYRQILGQKVEFLVSFYNNEISEKSEIFDDQFSVERPDGSNFTLKIRSTKLEDSAMYFCASSDHRARSQETQYFGPGTRLLVL.

This clonotype was seen more than once but under ten times. This clone may be a read error of a much larger clone one base away. This chain uses TRBV5-1 with TRBJ1-6; D is unclear. This CDR3 comprises 18 residues. Germline V gives CDR1 SGHRS, CDR2 YFSETQ. CDR3 in DNA: TGCGCCAGCAGCTTGGACCTTGACCGACGAGGGCGGAATTCACTCCTCCACTTT. It yields the protein CASSLDLDRRGRNSLLHF.

This clonotype was seen at least ten times. J is TRBJ2-1 and V is TRBV11-3; D may be TRBD1 or TRBD2 (6 bases each). Germline CDR1 SGHNT, CDR2 YENEEA. V was cut by 4 bases and J by 7 bases, with 20 bases left in between. There are 16 residues in the CDR3. As DNA, the CDR3 is TGTGCCAGCAGCTCCCTGAGGGGGGAGACTGGGAATGAGCAGTTCTTC. It translates to CASSSLRGETGNEQFF.

The chain recombines TRBV10-2 with TRBJ1-1; D is undetermined. Trimming pared 1 base from V and 1 base from J, leaving 1 base between. This CDR3 is 12 amino acids long. Germline assignment: CDR1 WSHSY and CDR2 SAAADI. Here the CDR3 reads CASSEWNTEAFF. The CDR3 nucleotides read TGCGCCAGCAGTGAGTGGAACACTGAAGCTTTCTTT.

This rearrangement joins TRBV5-5 to TRBJ2-7; tentative D call: TRBD2 (5 bases). Germline V CDR1 and CDR2: SGHKS, YYEKEE (reference sequence). The CDR3 is 16 amino acids. V was trimmed by 0 bases and J by 0 bases, leaving 13 bases between them. The CDR3 region has the DNA TGTGCCAGCAGCTTGGCGGCGGGCAGCAACTCCTACGAGCAGTACTTC. Protein sequence: CASSLAAGSNSYEQYF.

As concerns this clonotype: This may be a read error, as it is one base from a much larger clone. The chain carries TRBV27 and TRBJ2-2; 15 bases are shared with TRBD2. The length of the CDR3 is 18 residues. CDR1 is MNHEY, CDR2 SMNVEV, per germline (reference sequence). Losses at the gene ends were 2 bases for V and 7 bases for J; bases not matched to a gene: 8. The CDR3 is CASSLRRTSGRAGGELFF. The CDR3 DNA reads TGTGCCAGCAGTTTACGGAGGACTAGCGGGAGGGCCGGCGGGGAGCTGTTTTTT.

This clonotype was counted at least ten times. The J gene is TRBJ2-3, the V gene TRBV2; no definite D call. This CDR3 is 12 amino acids long. The V end was cut by 6 bases, the J end by 0 bases, with 4 bases between. Germline CDR1 SNHLY, CDR2 FYNNEI. The CDR3 nucleotides are TGTGCCAGCAGCCAGAGCACAGATACGCAGTATTTT. This sequence encodes CASSQSTDTQYF.

This chain uses TRBV19 with TRBJ2-1, with D possibly being TRBD1 (6 bases). V was cut by 5 bases and J by 7 bases, with 9 bases left in between. Germline CDR1 and CDR2: LNHDA and SQIVND (reference sequence). This CDR3 contains 12 residues. CDR3 in amino acids: CASSAGDNEQFF. The CDR3 DNA follows: TGTGCCAGTAGTGCAGGGGATAATGAGCAGTTCTTC.

This clonotype appeared many times. The chain has TRBV12-3 or TRBV12-4 and TRBJ1-1; 8 nucleotides line up with TRBD1. V lost 7 bases and J lost 1; bases outside the gene matches: 5. CDR3 length equals 14 residues. In nucleotides, the CDR3 is TGTGCCAGCATCAGGGACAGGCAGAACACTGAAGCTTTCTTT. Residues: CASIRDRQNTEAFF.

There are many counts of this clonotype. This chain links TRBV11-2 with TRBJ2-3; no clear D. CDR3 length equals 10 residues. The ends were cut back, 10 bases at V and 6 bases at J, with 8 bases in the middle. Germline V CDR1 and CDR2: SGHAT, FQNNGV. CDR3 residues: CATEVDTQYF. The CDR3 DNA reads as TGTGCCACAGAGGTGGATACGCAGTATTTT.

This clonotype was seen ten or more times. V gene TRBV6-1 combines with J gene TRBJ2-7, with D tentatively TRBD2 (5 bases). The CDR3 runs 14 residues. V was cut by 7 bases and J by 7 bases, with 20 bases left in between. Germline V CDR1 and CDR2: MNHNS, SASEGT. CDR3 in DNA: TGTGCCAGCATGGCCGGGCCAGACTCGGGGGAGCAGTACTTC. This encodes CASMAGPDSGEQYF.

This clonotype occurred many times. The V and J genes are TRBV9 and TRBJ2-5; TRBD1 aligns across 9 bases. This CDR3 has 15 amino acids. The V and J ends lost 4 bases and 4 bases, in that order; junction bases with no gene match: 8. Germline lookup yields CDR1 SGDLS and CDR2 YYNGEE. CDR3 nucleotides: TGTGCCAGCAGCATTACAGGGGGCAGGGGAGAGACCCAGTACTTC. Translating gives CASSITGGRGETQYF.

This clonotype appeared many times. The chain joins TRBV27 to TRBJ2-7, with TRBD1 identical over 7 bases. The ends lost 3 bases at V and 4 bases at J; junction bases unmatched: 3. Germline V gene data show CDR1 as MNHEY and CDR2 as SMNVEV (reference sequence). This CDR3 comprises 13 residues. As DNA, the CDR3 is TGTGCCAGCAGTTTGGGACAGTTTTACGAGCAGTACTTC. Protein sequence: CASSLGQFYEQYF.

This clonotype was detected ten times or more. This rearrangement joins TRBV12-3 or TRBV12-4 to TRBJ2-3; tentatively, D is TRBD2 (6 bases). V lost 6 bases and J 5 bases, leaving 12 bases between the germline ends. The CDR3 covers 13 residues. The CDR3: CASSPTGGDTQYF. CDR3 bases: TGTGCCAGCAGCCCAACCGGGGGAGATACGCAGTATTTT.

This clonotype was picked up many times. The chain couples TRBV20-1 to TRBJ2-7, with TRBD1 identical over 7 bases. Germline CDR1 DFQATT, CDR2 SNEGSKA (reference sequence). V shed 0 bases and J 0 bases; nucleotides not matched to a gene: 5. The CDR3 extends over 15 amino acids. The CDR3 sequence: CSARDFGDSSYEQYF. Written as DNA, the CDR3 is TGCAGTGCTAGAGATTTTGGGGACAGCTCCTACGAGCAGTACTTC.

Many counts were recorded for this clonotype. The chain is built from TRBV20-1 and TRBJ1-5, with 8 nucleotides matching TRBD1. Losses at the gene ends were 1 base for V and 1 base for J; bases not matched to a gene: 3. CDR1 is DFQATT and CDR2 is SNEGSKA in the germline V gene (reference sequence). The CDR3 extends over 15 amino acids. CDR3 in DNA: TGCAGTGCTAGAGTAACAGGGGGGAGCAATCAGCCCCAGCATTTT. Amino acids: CSARVTGGSNQPQHF.

This sequence joins TRBV10-3 and TRBJ2-7; TRBD1 aligns across 8 bases. Trimming cost V 6 bases and J 7 bases; bases outside gene matches: 23. CDR1 is ENHRY and CDR2 is SYGVKD in the germline V gene. The CDR3 extends over 18 amino acids. The DNA for the CDR3 is TGTGCCATCAGCGGCGCCCGGGACAGGAATTCAGTGCCTAGAGAGCAGTACTTC. The encoded protein is CAISGARDRNSVPREQYF.

At least ten counts were recorded for this clonotype. V and J are TRBV18 and TRBJ2-5; a weak D match, TRBD1 (6 bases). Looked up from germline, CDR1 is KGHSH and CDR2 is LQKENI. V gave up 5 bases and J gave up 5 bases, with 15 bases separating them. There are 14 residues in the CDR3. The CDR3 region has the DNA TGTGCCAGCTCAAGCATGGGGGCCGGTGAGACCCAGTACTTC. Translating gives CASSSMGAGETQYF.

This clonotype was found a few times. The V call is TRBV19, the J call TRBJ2-7; D perhaps matches TRBD1 (5 bases). V was pared by 9 bases and J by 5 bases, with 17 bases between. CDR3 length: 13 residues. In germline, CDR1 is LNHDA, CDR2 SQIVND (reference sequence). CDR3 in amino acids: CASSLSREHEQYF. As DNA, the CDR3 is TGTGCCAGCAGCTTATCCAGGGAACACGAGCAGTACTTC.

V is TRBV29-1 and J is TRBJ2-7; D unresolved. The J call may be in error: the DNA end matches TRBJ2-1 better. The CDR3 sequence is 11 residues long. The germline CDR1 and CDR2 sequences are SQVTM and ANQGSEA. Here the CDR3 DNA reads TGCAGCGTTGCCCCGTACGGTGAGCAGTTCTTC. Translation: CSVAPYGEQFF.

This rearrangement joins TRBV4-1 to TRBJ2-6; no clear D gene. CDR3 length: 23 residues. Trimming took off 1 base at V and 0 bases at J, with 28 bases between the two ends. Germline V CDR1 and CDR2: MGHRA, YSYEKL. The CDR3 bases are TGCGCCAGCAGCCAAGGGGCTCACGATCTAACCTCTCTTGCTAGCTCTGGGGCCAACGTCCTGACTTTC. The encoded protein is CASSQGAHDLTSLASSGANVLTF.

This clonotype was recorded at least ten times. This chain uses TRBV5-1 with TRBJ2-1, with 9 bases that match TRBD2. The V and J ends lost 1 base and 10 bases, in that order; junction bases with no gene match: 6. The germline CDR1 and CDR2 sequences are SGHRS and YFSETQ. This CDR3 comprises 14 residues. The CDR3 sequence is CASSLRREGREQFF. CDR3 DNA sequence: TGCGCCAGCAGCTTGCGGCGGGAGGGTCGAGAGCAGTTCTTC.

V and J are TRBV30 and TRBJ2-1, with 11 bases that match TRBD2. The end of the DNA fits TRBJ2-5 better, so the J call may be wrong. The CDR3 has 13 residues. CDR1 is GTSNPN, CDR2 SVGIG, per germline (reference sequence). CDR3 in amino acids: CAWSPGTSGVQYF. CDR3 coding DNA: TGTGCCTGGAGTCCCGGGACTAGCGGAGTCCAGTACTTC.

The CDR3 region is CASSLEGTFGPQVVSGANVLTF. The CDR3 nucleotides are TGTGCCAGCAGTTTAGAGGGCACGTTCGGCCCTCAAGTTGTCTCTGGGGCCAACGTCCTGACTTTC. The V call is TRBV12-3 or TRBV12-4, the J call TRBJ2-6; D remains ambiguous. V gave up 1 base and J gave up 0 bases, with 25 bases separating them. This CDR3 is 22 amino acids long.

This clonotype showed up just a few times. Given a much more abundant clone one base away, this may be a read error. V is TRBV11-2 and J is TRBJ2-5; D is possibly TRBD1 or TRBD2 (5 bases each). Germline-derived CDR1 and CDR2 are SGHAT and FQNNGV. Trimming pared 3 bases from V and 7 bases from J, leaving 15 bases between. There are 14 residues in the CDR3. The DNA for the CDR3 is TGTGCCAGCAGCTTGTATGCGGGTGGGGGGACCCAGTACTTC. Protein product: CASSLYAGGGTQYF.

This clonotype was seen ten or more times. The chain uses TRBV6-1 and TRBJ1-4; unclear D gene. This CDR3 is 12 amino acids long. Germline V CDR1 and CDR2: MNHNS, SASEGT. Trimming took off 7 bases at V and 5 bases at J, with 8 bases between the two ends. This CDR3 is CASTPKNEKLFF. Here the CDR3 DNA reads TGTGCCAGCACCCCTAAAAATGAAAAACTGTTTTTT.

The chain has TRBV10-1 and TRBJ2-2; 7 positions match TRBD1. The CDR3 is made up of 16 amino acids. Germline V lookup: CDR1 WNHNN, CDR2 SYGVQD (reference sequence). With 3 bases clipped from V and 4 bases from J, the junction kept 8 bases outside the gene matches. The CDR3 nucleotides are TGCGCCAGCAGTGAAACCACAGGGGATCCCACCGGGGAGCTGTTTTTT. It encodes CASSETTGDPTGELFF.

This clonotype was counted ten times or more. V and J are TRBV6-1 and TRBJ1-1; D not resolved. With 6 bases removed from V and 1 base from J, the gap between germline ends came to 12 bases. The CDR3 has 14 amino acids. Germline values: CDR1 MNHNS, CDR2 SASEGT. The CDR3 sequence: CASSLDIENTEAFF. The CDR3 DNA reads as TGTGCCAGCAGCCTTGACATTGAGAACACTGAAGCTTTCTTT.

This clonotype was detected many times. V gene TRBV24-1 combines with J gene TRBJ2-1, with 10 nucleotides matching TRBD1. The length of the CDR3 is 15 residues. Germline V gene sequence: CDR1 KGHDR, CDR2 SFDVKD. V shed 6 bases and J 8 bases; nucleotides not matched to a gene: 9. CDR3 sequence: CATSTPGQGYHEQFF. The CDR3 coding sequence is TGTGCCACCAGTACCCCGGGACAGGGGTATCATGAGCAGTTCTTC.

This clonotype appeared many times. The chain uses TRBV27 and TRBJ2-5, with 11 bases fitting TRBD2. The CDR3 has 13 residues. CDR1 is MNHEY, CDR2 SMNVEV, per germline (reference sequence). With 6 bases clipped from V and 7 bases from J, the junction kept 4 bases outside the gene matches. The CDR3 DNA reads as TGTGCCAGCAGCGGTAGCGGGAGGGGGACCCAGTACTTC. It is translated as CASSGSGRGTQYF.

This clonotype was counted many times. Relative to the germline gene, one junction end is altered; a read error may explain this. The chain combines TRBV7-7 with TRBJ2-5; a weak D match, TRBD2 (7 bases). CDR3 length: 15 residues. Germline V lookup: CDR1 SSHAT, CDR2 FNYEAQ (reference sequence). The CDR3 DNA reads TGTGCTAGCAGCTTAGGGGGGGACTTCCAAGAGACCCAGTACTTC. Translation gives CASSLGGDFQETQYF.